The present T cell receptor (beta chain) was sequenced within a study of blood T cell repertoires in COVID-19. For the study at large: Both acute and convalescent COVID-19 samples were obtained from the United States, Italy and Spain. From T cells, B-cell-depleted T cells, or PBMCs came the material, which was cDNA or gDNA.

Clones were read by immunoSEQ multiplex PCR, and TCRdb kept only the in-frame ones, dropping some. The sample lists around 100,000 clones; less than 80% were seen once. The CDR3 extends over 12 amino acids. Trimming removed 8 bases at V and 3 bases at J, with 10 bases between. Per the germline V gene, CDR1 is SNHLY and CDR2 is FYNNEI. The sequenced sample was peripheral blood. This TCR came from a man between 65 and 80 years old with active or convalescent COVID-19. The V and J genes are TRBV2 and TRBJ2-5; D is undetermined. CDR3 nucleotides: TGTGCCAGCTCAAGGCTAGAAGAGACCCAGTACTTC. It codes for CASSRLEETQYF.